The entry below gives a single T cell receptor (beta chain) sequence along with its context. Its antigen is unidentified. CDR1 DFQATT and CDR2 SNEGSKA come from the germline V gene (reference sequence). This CDR3 spans 14 amino acids. V was trimmed by 3 bases and J by 4 bases, leaving 13 bases between them. The data stem from a study of response to subunit inactivated influenza vaccine. Findings and limits, study-wide: That few new T cells are recruited by each seasonal influenza vaccination was the authors' suggestion.

Via MiXCR, TCRdb re-called the RT-PCR reads, giving one row per CDR3 protein. This table has about 520,000 distinct CDR3 sequences, about 25% appearing once. The input for sequencing was CD4+ T cells sorted from PBMCs, taken about 5 days after vaccination. This clonotype was obtained from a man in his fifties or sixties who received an inactivated influenza vaccine. The chain recombines TRBV20-1 with TRBJ2-1, with D perhaps matching TRBD2 (6 bases). The CDR3 DNA reads as TGCAGTGCTAGTCTGGTTAGCGGATACAATGAGCAGTTCTTC. It specifies CSASLVSGYNEQFF.